This T cell receptor (beta chain) came from a study of post-analysis software for immune sequencing data. Study-wide results and caveats: TRBV segments more frequent in patients than in controls numbered several and included TRBV5-6, TRBV5-1 and TRBV20-1. F-measure co-clustering was strong for batch-matched samples.

This CDR3 is built from 14 residues. The germline gives CDR1 SGHDT, CDR2 YYEEEE. J lost 3 bases, V lost 1 base, and 3 bases had no gene match. Unique molecular identifiers tagged the TCR beta cDNA libraries. MiXCR, applied by TCRdb to the PCR reads, yields one record per CDR3 protein. The profile shows about 160,000 distinct CDR3 sequences, approximately 35% of them singletons. Comments on this clonotype: Its antigen is still unknown.

This sequence joins TRBV5-6 and TRBJ2-5; 7 nucleotides align to TRBD2. The sequencing used blood, collected after autologous hematopoietic stem cell transplantation. This receptor was taken from a girl between 10 and 17 years old with multiple sclerosis. In DNA form, the CDR3 reads TGTGCCAGCAGCTTGCTAGCGGTAAAAGAGACCCAGTACTTC. Encoded protein: CASSLLAVKETQYF.